This TCR beta chain was identified during a study of graft-versus-host responses after intestinal transplantation. Study-level results: Peak circulating GvH clone levels were associated with early post-transplant HvG declines. GvH clones were found in recipient marrow; some appeared first in ileum or blood.

CDR1 SGHDT and CDR2 YYEEEE come from the germline V gene. Deletions cut 2 bases from V and 1 base from J, with 7 bases between. CDR3 length: 13 residues. This clone was counted only a few times. Its antigen is not identified. Only in-frame clones appear in the TCRdb table, and some are missing; sequencing was by immunoSEQ multiplex PCR. Of under 85,000 clones listed, around 91% are singletons. V gene TRBV5-6 combines with J gene TRBJ2-7, with a tentative D call TRBD1 (5 bases). Source: unstimulated CD8+ T cells sorted from spleen or lymph node cells, taken before intestinal transplant. The clonotype comes from a human donor who received an intestinal transplant. CDR3 nucleotides: TGTGCCAGCAGCTTAGGGGTTTCCTACGAGCAGTACTTC. This sequence encodes CASSLGVSYEQYF.